This T cell receptor beta chain was sequenced during a study of human T cells and chemical hapten exposure. Study context: Patch testing placed 0.01% DPC on the upper back, with readings at 6 days. The patients, most of them female, presented with alopecia areata, totalis or universalis.

Per the germline V gene, CDR1 is MDHEN and CDR2 is SYDVKM. The CDR3 runs to 13 residues. V gave up 7 bases and J gave up 5 bases; unmatched junction bases: 5. A single record per CDR3 protein comes from TCRdb applying MiXCR to the RACE reads. The table has around 260,000 distinct CDR3 sequences, over 8% seen once. The study, taken as a whole, reports: Versus controls, significantly more large CDR3 similarity clusters arose from expanded TCRs.

Time point reported: pre-sensitization, week 0. The treatment here: therapeutic diphenylcyclopropenone sensitization with weekly scalp DPC. Researchers sampled blood before each patch test went on. Concerning this clonotype itself: Its antigen is still unknown.

This chain links TRBV28 with TRBJ1-5; 7 bases match TRBD1. The sequencing here drew on whole blood, taken in connection with sensitization to the hapten diphenylcyclopropenone (DPC). The TCR originated in a woman aged 40 to 55 with alopecia areata. Some clones in this sample may be carry-over from other donors' samples. Here the CDR3 reads CASTDRDYQPQHF. In DNA form, the CDR3 reads TGTGCCAGCACAGACAGGGATTATCAGCCCCAGCATTTT.